The clone carrying this T cell receptor (beta chain) was seen ten or more times. The antigen remains unidentified. Specified time point: patch test 1, 2 weeks after DPC sensitization. The treatment: therapeutic diphenylcyclopropenone sensitization with weekly scalp DPC. The authors' total RNA extraction used unfractionated whole blood. The data derive from a study of human T cells and chemical hapten exposure. About the study: In the sensitization step, 2% DPC was placed on about 2 cm by about 2 cm of upper inner arm skin. General study points: PT1 expanded TCR numbers tracked positively with patch test score.

Methods used by the authors: Counting gave a median of 95,638 TCRs per sample, with values ranging from about 23,224 to 690,600. TCRdb recomputed calls from the RACE reads with MiXCR, one row per CDR3 protein. The authors' filters were not applied to this entry. The repertoire has approximately 71,000 distinct CDR3 sequences, around 9.5% of them found once; the top ten carry approximately 3%. The germline V gene has CDR1 LNHNV and CDR2 YYDKDF (reference sequence). Trimming stripped 0 bases from V and 11 bases from J, with 17 bases between. This CDR3 comprises 15 residues. The gene calls are TRBV15 and TRBJ1-5; a weak D match, TRBD1 (5 bases). The sequence was obtained from a woman aged 40 to 49 with alopecia areata. Some clones in this sample may be carry-over from other donors' samples. Sample: whole blood, taken in connection with sensitization to the hapten diphenylcyclopropenone (DPC). DNA for the CDR3: TGTGCCACCAGCAGAGAAGGGGCTCCCCTGGGGGCCCAGCATTTT. Its protein is CATSREGAPLGAQHF.